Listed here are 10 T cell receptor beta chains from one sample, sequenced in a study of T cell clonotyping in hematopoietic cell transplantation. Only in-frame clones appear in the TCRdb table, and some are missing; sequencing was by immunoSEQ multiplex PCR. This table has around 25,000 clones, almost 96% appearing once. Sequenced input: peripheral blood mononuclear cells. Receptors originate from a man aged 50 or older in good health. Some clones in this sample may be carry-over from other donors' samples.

This chain's CDR3 is CASSLTPATNEKLFF. CDR3 bases: TGTGCCAGCAGCTTGACACCGGCAACTAATGAAAAACTGTTTTTT. The gene calls are TRBV7-9 and TRBJ1-4; D gene ambiguous. Deletions cut 3 bases from V and 0 bases from J, with 8 bases between. Germline CDR1 SEHNR, CDR2 FQNEAQ (reference sequence). This CDR3 has 15 amino acids.

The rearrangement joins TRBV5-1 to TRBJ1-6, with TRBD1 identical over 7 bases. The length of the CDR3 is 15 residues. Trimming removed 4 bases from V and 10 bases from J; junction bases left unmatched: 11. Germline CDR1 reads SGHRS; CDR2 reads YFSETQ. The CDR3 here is CASSAGDSLGSPLHF. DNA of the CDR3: TGCGCCAGCAGCGCCGGGGACAGCTTAGGGTCACCCCTCCACTTT.

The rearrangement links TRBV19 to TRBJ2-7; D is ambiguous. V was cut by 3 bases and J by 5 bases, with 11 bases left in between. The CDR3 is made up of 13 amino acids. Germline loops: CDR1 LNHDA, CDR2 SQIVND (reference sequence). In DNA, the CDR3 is TGTGCCAGTAGTATGTCCGCTATCCACGAGCAGTACTTC. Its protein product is CASSMSAIHEQYF.

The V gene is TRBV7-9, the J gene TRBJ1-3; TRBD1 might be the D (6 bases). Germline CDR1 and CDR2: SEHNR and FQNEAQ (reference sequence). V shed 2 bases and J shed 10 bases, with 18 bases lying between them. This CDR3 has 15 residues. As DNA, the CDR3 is TGTGCCAGCAGCTTAACCGGGACAATAGTGAAGACCATATATTTT. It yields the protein CASSLTGTIVKTIYF.

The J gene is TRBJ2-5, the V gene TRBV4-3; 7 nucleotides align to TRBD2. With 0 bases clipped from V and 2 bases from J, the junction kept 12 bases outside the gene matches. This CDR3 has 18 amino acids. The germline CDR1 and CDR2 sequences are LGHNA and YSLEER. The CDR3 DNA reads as TGCGCCAGCAGCCAAGATTATATTGGGGGGGGTCGTCAAGAGACCCAGTACTTC. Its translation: CASSQDYIGGGRQETQYF.

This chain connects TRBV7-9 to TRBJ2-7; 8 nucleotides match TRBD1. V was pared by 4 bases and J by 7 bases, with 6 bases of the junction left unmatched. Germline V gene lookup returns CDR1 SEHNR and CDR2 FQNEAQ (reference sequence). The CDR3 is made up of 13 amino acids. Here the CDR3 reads CASSSNTGGEQYF. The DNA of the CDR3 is TGTGCCAGCAGCTCAAATACAGGGGGAGAGCAGTACTTC.

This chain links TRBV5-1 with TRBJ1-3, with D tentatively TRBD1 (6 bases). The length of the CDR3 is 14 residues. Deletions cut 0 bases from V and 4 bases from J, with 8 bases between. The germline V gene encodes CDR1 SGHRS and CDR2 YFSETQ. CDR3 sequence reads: CASSLDRVGNTIYF. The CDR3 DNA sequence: TGCGCCAGCAGCTTGGACAGGGTCGGAAACACCATATATTTT.

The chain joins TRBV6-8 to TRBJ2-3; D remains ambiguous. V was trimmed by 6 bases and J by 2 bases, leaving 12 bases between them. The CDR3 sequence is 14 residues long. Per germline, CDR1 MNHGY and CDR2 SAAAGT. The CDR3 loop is CASRALHHTDTQYF. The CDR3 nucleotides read TGTGCCAGCAGGGCACTCCACCACACAGATACGCAGTATTTT.

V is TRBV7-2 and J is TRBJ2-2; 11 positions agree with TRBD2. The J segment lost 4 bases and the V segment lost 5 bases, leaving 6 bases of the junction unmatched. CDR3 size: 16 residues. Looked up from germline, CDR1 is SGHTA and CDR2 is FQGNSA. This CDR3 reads CASSLRLAGSTGELFF. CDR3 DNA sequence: TGTGCCAGCAGCCTAAGACTAGCGGGGAGCACCGGGGAGCTGTTTTTT.

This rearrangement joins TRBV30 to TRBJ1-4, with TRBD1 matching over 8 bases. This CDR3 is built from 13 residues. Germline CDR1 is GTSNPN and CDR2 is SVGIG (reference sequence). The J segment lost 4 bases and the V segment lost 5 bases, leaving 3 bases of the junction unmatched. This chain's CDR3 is CAWGTGLNEKLFF. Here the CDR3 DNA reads TGTGCCTGGGGGACAGGACTTAATGAAAAACTGTTTTTT.